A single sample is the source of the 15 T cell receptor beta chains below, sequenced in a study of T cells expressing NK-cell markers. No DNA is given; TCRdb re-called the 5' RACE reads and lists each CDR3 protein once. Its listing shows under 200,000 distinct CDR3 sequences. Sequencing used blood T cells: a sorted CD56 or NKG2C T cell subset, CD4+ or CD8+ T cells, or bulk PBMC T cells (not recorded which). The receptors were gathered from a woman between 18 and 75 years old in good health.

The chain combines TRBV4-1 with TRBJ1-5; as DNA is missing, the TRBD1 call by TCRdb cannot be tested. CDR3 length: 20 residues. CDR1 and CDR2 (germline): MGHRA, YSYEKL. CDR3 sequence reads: CASSQDAIRLPRGRDQPQHF.

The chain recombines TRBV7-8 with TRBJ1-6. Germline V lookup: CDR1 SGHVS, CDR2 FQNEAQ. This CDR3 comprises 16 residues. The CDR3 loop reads CASSLLDPLSGRPLHF.

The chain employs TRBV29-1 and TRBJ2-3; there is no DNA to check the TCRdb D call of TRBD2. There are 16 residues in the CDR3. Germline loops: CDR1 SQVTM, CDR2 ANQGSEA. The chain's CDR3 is CSVGGTSGGGIDTQYF.

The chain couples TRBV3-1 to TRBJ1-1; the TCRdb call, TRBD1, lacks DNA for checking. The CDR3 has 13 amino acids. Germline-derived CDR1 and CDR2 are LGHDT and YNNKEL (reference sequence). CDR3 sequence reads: CASSQGGRNEAFF.

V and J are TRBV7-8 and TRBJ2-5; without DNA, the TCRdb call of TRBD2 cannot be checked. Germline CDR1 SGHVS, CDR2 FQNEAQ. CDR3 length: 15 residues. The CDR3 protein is CASSLDAGGPQTQYF.

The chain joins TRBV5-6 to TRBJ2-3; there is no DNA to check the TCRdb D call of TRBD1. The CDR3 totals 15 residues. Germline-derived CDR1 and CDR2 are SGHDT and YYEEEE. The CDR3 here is CASSRGTTSTDTQYF.

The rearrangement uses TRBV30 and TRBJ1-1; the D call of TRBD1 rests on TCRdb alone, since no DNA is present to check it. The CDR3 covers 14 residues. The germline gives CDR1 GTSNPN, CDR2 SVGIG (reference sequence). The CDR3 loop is CAWRPGQLNTEAFF.

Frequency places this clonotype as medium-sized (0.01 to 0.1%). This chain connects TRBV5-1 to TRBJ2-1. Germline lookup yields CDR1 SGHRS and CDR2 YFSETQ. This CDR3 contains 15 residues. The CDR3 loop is CASRATGSSYNEQFF.

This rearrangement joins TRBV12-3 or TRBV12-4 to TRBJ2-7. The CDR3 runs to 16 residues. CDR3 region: CASSFASNQFPREQYF.

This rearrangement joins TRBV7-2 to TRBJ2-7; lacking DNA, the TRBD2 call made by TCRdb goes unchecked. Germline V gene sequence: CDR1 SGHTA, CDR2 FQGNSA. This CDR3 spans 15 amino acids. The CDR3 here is CASSFYHSGGYEQYF.

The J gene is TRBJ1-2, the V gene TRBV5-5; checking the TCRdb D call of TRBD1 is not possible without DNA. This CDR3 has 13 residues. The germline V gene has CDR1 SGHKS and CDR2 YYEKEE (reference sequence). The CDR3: CASSIRTGQGYTF.

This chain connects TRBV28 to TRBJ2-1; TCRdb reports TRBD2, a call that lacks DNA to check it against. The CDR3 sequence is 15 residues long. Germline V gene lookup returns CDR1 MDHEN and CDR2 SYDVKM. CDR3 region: CASSPPSGMGNEQFF.

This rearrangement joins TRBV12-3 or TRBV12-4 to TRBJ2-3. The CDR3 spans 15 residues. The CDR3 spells CASSLGSAVTDTQYF.

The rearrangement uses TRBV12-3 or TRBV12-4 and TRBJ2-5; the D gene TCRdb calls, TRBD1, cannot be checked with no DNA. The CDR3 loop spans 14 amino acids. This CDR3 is CASSLRQGQETQYF.

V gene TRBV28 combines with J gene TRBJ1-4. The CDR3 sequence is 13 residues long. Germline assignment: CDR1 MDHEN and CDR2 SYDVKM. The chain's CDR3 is CAIAGSGYEKLFF.